Following are 8 T cell receptor beta chains from one sample sequenced in a study of siplizumab effects on memory and regulatory T cells. Using immunoSEQ multiplex PCR, the repertoire was profiled, and TCRdb retains in-frame clones only, with some absent. In the table there are approximately 98,000 clones, around 94% of which are singletons. The sequencing sample was made of non-Treg CD4+ T cells sorted from blood. The receptors come from a human donor in good health.

V and J are TRBV6-5 and TRBJ2-1; D unclear. The V and J ends lost 8 bases and 7 bases respectively, with 21 bases between them. The germline V gene has CDR1 MNHEY and CDR2 SVGAGI. The CDR3 runs to 15 residues. CDR3 DNA: TGTGCCAGCGGGATTACCGCTGGAGTAGTAAATGAGCAGTTCTTC. Encoded protein: CASGITAGVVNEQFF.

The chain combines TRBV7-2 with TRBJ2-1; 9 positions match TRBD1. V gave up 5 bases and J gave up 5 bases; unmatched junction bases: 10. The CDR3 spans 16 residues. Germline loops: CDR1 SGHTA, CDR2 FQGNSA. CDR3 loop: CASSPLLGQGNNEQFF. CDR3 DNA sequence: TGTGCCAGCAGCCCTTTGCTGGGACAGGGCAACAATGAGCAGTTCTTC.

This chain's CDR3 is CASSVEWTGHTDTQYF. The DNA of the CDR3 is TGTGCCAGCAGCGTAGAGTGGACAGGGCATACAGATACGCAGTATTTT. The chain is built from TRBV9 and TRBJ2-3, with 8 bases that match TRBD1. The trim removed 0 bases at V and 3 bases at J, leaving 6 bases unmatched. The germline CDR1 and CDR2 sequences are SGDLS and YYNGEE. The CDR3 runs 16 residues.

This chain joins TRBV11-2 and TRBJ2-7; the match to TRBD2 covers 10 bases. The ends lost 3 bases at V and 5 bases at J; junction bases unmatched: 10. CDR1 is SGHAT, CDR2 FQNNGV, per germline. The CDR3 has 16 amino acids. CDR3 nucleotides: TGTGCCAGCAGCTTCAAATTAGCGGGAGGTCTCAACGAGCAGTACTTC. As protein: CASSFKLAGGLNEQYF.

This chain joins TRBV9 and TRBJ2-5, with 7 bases lining up with TRBD1. The CDR3 has 15 residues. The V segment lost 4 bases and the J segment 1 base; nucleotides outside the gene matches: 7. Germline values: CDR1 SGDLS, CDR2 YYNGEE. This CDR3 reads CASSTRQGPQETQYF. Written as DNA, the CDR3 is TGTGCCAGCAGCACCAGACAGGGCCCCCAAGAGACCCAGTACTTC.

This chain uses TRBV30 with TRBJ1-2; D gene uncertain. This CDR3 has 14 residues. V was shortened by 2 bases and J by 0 bases, with 10 bases between the two germline ends. Germline V CDR1 and CDR2: GTSNPN, SVGIG (reference sequence). CDR3 protein: CAWSLAPANYGYTF. DNA of the CDR3: TGTGCCTGGAGTCTGGCCCCAGCTAACTATGGCTACACCTTC.

V and J are TRBV28 and TRBJ1-2; no definite D call. CDR1 MDHEN and CDR2 SYDVKM come from the germline V gene. Trimming pared 2 bases from V and 1 base from J, leaving 11 bases between. The CDR3 is 15 residues long. CDR3 protein: CASSLPEGNNYGYTF. The CDR3 bases are TGTGCCAGCAGTTTACCTGAGGGAAATAACTATGGCTACACCTTC.

The chain is built from TRBV5-6 and TRBJ2-7; 10 bases match TRBD2. The CDR3 covers 14 residues. The V segment lost 6 bases and the J segment 2 bases; nucleotides outside the gene matches: 5. Per the germline V gene, CDR1 is SGHDT and CDR2 is YYEEEE. The CDR3 region has the DNA TGTGCCAGCACCCCAACTAGCGGGACCTACGAGCAGTACTTC. Protein sequence: CASTPTSGTYEQYF.